The 9 T cell receptor beta chains presented below share a single source sample, sequenced in a study of blood T cell repertoires in COVID-19. Sequencing was performed with immunoSEQ multiplex PCR; in TCRdb, only in-frame clones are kept and a portion is missing. The sample contains 130,000 or so clones, 85% to 90% of which appear only once. The specimen was peripheral blood. These receptors came from a woman aged 55-69 years with acute or convalescent COVID-19.

The CDR3 loop is CASFPGQGNSPLHF. The CDR3, as DNA: TGTGCCAGCTTTCCGGGACAGGGGAATTCACCCCTCCACTTT. The chain combines TRBV6-5 with TRBJ1-6; 10 positions match TRBD1. CDR1 is MNHEY, CDR2 SVGAGI, per germline. V shed 8 bases and J 7 bases; nucleotides not matched to a gene: 5. The CDR3 is made up of 14 amino acids.

The count of this clone is one. The gene calls are TRBV7-2 and TRBJ1-6, with D unclear. The CDR3 spans 15 residues. Looked up from germline, CDR1 is SGHTA and CDR2 is FQGNSA. Deletions cut 5 bases from V and 10 bases from J, with 18 bases between. The CDR3 region has the DNA TGTGCCAGCAGCCTGACACTGGGAGGACTCTCACCCCTCCACTTT. Translation: CASSLTLGGLSPLHF.

The V gene is TRBV7-2, the J gene TRBJ1-3; D gene unclear. Germline-derived CDR1 and CDR2 are SGHTA and FQGNSA. CDR3 size: 16 residues. Trimming left V 2 bases short and J 0 bases short, with 11 bases between. CDR3 DNA sequence: TGTGCCAGCAGCTTACCCTTGGCAGGCTCTGGAAACACCATATATTTT. Its translation is CASSLPLAGSGNTIYF. Variable domain in full (rest from reference TRBV7-2 and TRBJ1-3): GAGVSQSPSNKVTEKGKDVELRCDPISGHTALYWYRQSLGQGLEFLIYFQGNSAPDKSGLPSDRFSAERTGGSVSTLTIQRTQQEDSAVYLCASSLPLAGSGNTIYFGEGSWLTVV.

V gene TRBV6-5 combines with J gene TRBJ1-1; TRBD1 agrees at 9 bases. V shed 5 bases, J shed 4 bases, and the junction held 5 bases outside the gene matches. Germline V gene sequence: CDR1 MNHEY, CDR2 SVGAGI. The CDR3 extends over 14 amino acids. The CDR3 bases are TGTGCCAGCAGTCGGACAGGGGAGGCCACTGAAGCTTTCTTT. Translated: CASSRTGEATEAFF.

The chain's CDR3 is CASSPPGLTRSGEQFF. As DNA, the CDR3 is TGTGCCAGCAGCCCTCCGGGACTCACAAGATCAGGGGAGCAGTTCTTC. The J gene is TRBJ2-1, the V gene TRBV7-3, with D maybe TRBD2 (6 bases). Germline values: CDR1 SGHTA, CDR2 FQGTGA. Deletions cut 5 bases from V and 10 bases from J, with 24 bases between. This CDR3 region has 16 residues.

This clone was detected only a few times. V is TRBV10-3 and J is TRBJ1-6; 8 bases align to TRBD1. This CDR3 contains 13 residues. V was pared by 11 bases and J by 5 bases, with 5 bases of the junction left unmatched. The V gene's germline CDR1 is ENHRY and CDR2 SYGVKD. The CDR3, as DNA: TGTGCCGCAGGGGGCAGTGATAATTCACCCCTCCACTTT. Encoded protein: CAAGGSDNSPLHF.

This chain joins TRBV7-8 and TRBJ2-1; 12 bases line up with TRBD2. The J segment lost 7 bases and the V segment lost 2 bases, leaving 3 bases of the junction unmatched. CDR1 SGHVS and CDR2 FQNEAQ come from the germline V gene. This CDR3 has 15 residues. CDR3 DNA sequence: TGTGCCAGCAGCTTACCGGGACTAGCGGGTAATGAGCAGTTCTTC. This translates into CASSLPGLAGNEQFF.

This chain connects TRBV5-1 to TRBJ2-1, with TRBD1 matching over 9 bases. Germline V gives CDR1 SGHRS, CDR2 YFSETQ. Losses at the gene ends were 4 bases for V and 5 bases for J; bases not matched to a gene: 4. The CDR3 sequence is 14 residues long. The CDR3 sequence: CASSRQGVDNEQFF. In nucleotides, the CDR3 is TGCGCCAGCAGCCGACAGGGGGTGGACAATGAGCAGTTCTTC.

This sequence joins TRBV5-1 and TRBJ2-4; TRBD2 aligns across 7 bases. Germline loops: CDR1 SGHRS, CDR2 YFSETQ. The CDR3 sequence is 11 residues long. The ends lost 3 bases at V and 10 bases at J; junction bases unmatched: 1. The CDR3 is CASSSGGIQYF. The CDR3 coding sequence is TGCGCCAGCAGCTCCGGGGGGATTCAGTACTTC.